What follows are 4 T cell receptor beta chains derived from one specimen sequenced in a study of shared clonotypes between healthy human individuals. The repertoire was sequenced with immunoSEQ multiplex PCR; TCRdb's copy has only in-frame clones and lacks some. The sample shows about 2.4 million clones, under 95% of them seen only once. The specimen sequenced was naive CD4+ T cells from PBMCs. As to subset: CD45RA+ positively selected. The receptors shown here come from a man between 18 and 35 years old in good health. Some clones in this sample may be carry-over from other donors' samples.

CDR3 DNA: TGTGCCAGCAGCGCGGCGGTTGTAGCTGGAAACACCATATATTTT. Translation gives CASSAAVVAGNTIYF. The J gene is TRBJ1-3, the V gene TRBV9; D unresolved. CDR1 is SGDLS and CDR2 is YYNGEE in the germline V gene. Trimming shortened V by 3 bases and J by 2 bases, and 12 bases separated the two germline ends. The CDR3 spans 15 residues. The full variable domain, its missing parts supplied by reference TRBV9 and TRBJ1-3, is DSGVTQTPKHLITATGQRVTLRCSPRSGDLSVYWYQQSLDQGLQFLIQYYNGEERAKGNILERFSAQQFPDLHSELNLSSLELGDSALYFCASSAAVVAGNTIYFGEGSWLTVV.

The V gene is TRBV5-1, the J gene TRBJ2-5; possible D gene TRBD1, 6 bases. V shed 4 bases and J shed 0 bases, with 13 bases lying between them. CDR3 length: 15 residues. Germline CDR1 is SGHRS and CDR2 is YFSETQ. CDR3 loop: CASSTNGQYQETQYF. The CDR3 nucleotides read TGCGCCAGCAGCACCAACGGACAGTACCAAGAGACCCAGTACTTC.

As for this clone: This specimen includes other DNA sequences encoding the same CDR3. The rearrangement joins TRBV7-3 to TRBJ1-5; D gene uncertain. The germline V and J ends were trimmed by 0 bases and 4 bases, with 4 bases remaining between them. The CDR3 runs 13 residues. CDR1 SGHTA and CDR2 FQGTGA come from the germline V gene. CDR3 coding DNA: TGTGCCAGCAGCTTAACCCGTAATCAGCCCCAGCATTTT. Its protein is CASSLTRNQPQHF. The whole variable domain, remainder taken from reference TRBV7-3 and TRBJ1-5, is GAGVSQTPSNKVTEKGKYVELRCDPISGHTALYWYRQSLGQGPEFLIYFQGTGAADDSGLPNDRFFAVRPEGSVSTLKIQRTERGDSAVYLCASSLTRNQPQHFGDGTRLSIL.

The gene calls are TRBV6-1 and TRBJ2-7, with 10 bases that match TRBD2. After removal of 3 bases from V and 3 bases from J, the junction contained 14 bases not matched to a gene. Germline CDR1 and CDR2: MNHNS and SASEGT. CDR3 size: 18 residues. CDR3 bases: TGTGCCAGCAGTGAGGGCTCTAGCGGGAGATTCGGGGGCTACGAGCAGTACTTC. It codes for CASSEGSSGRFGGYEQYF.